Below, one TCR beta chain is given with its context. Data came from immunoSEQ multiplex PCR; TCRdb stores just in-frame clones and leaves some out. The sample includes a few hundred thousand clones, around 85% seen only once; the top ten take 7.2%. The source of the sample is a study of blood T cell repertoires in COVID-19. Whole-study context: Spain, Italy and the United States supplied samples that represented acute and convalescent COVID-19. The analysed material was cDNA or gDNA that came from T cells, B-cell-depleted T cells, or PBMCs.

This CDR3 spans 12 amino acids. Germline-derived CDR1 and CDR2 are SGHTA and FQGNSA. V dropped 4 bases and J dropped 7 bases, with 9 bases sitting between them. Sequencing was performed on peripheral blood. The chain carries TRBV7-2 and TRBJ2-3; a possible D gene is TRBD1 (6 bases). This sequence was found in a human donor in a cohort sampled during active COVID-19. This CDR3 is CASSYQGYTQYF. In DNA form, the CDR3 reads TGTGCCAGCAGCTACCAGGGGTATACGCAGTATTTT.